Each of the 14 T cell receptor beta chains below was sequenced from the same sample in a study of T cells in women clearing cervical HPV infection. Sequencing was performed with immunoSEQ multiplex PCR; in TCRdb, only in-frame clones are kept and a portion is missing. The listing contains about 34,000 clones. Sequenced sample: blood buffy coat. All receptors come from a woman between 18 and 70 years old with a cervical HPV16 infection that either progressed to CIN3+ or cleared (not recorded which).

About this clone: Coverage ceases 3 residues before the CDR3 finishes, and the germline J gene fills in the end. The rearrangement joins TRBV19 to TRBJ2-4; D is ambiguous. The CDR3 loop spans 12 amino acids. Germline V gives CDR1 LNHDA, CDR2 SQIVND (reference sequence). Incomplete CDR3 DNA: TGTGCCAGTAGGGCAGTTAACTATGGT. Protein: CASRAVNYG. Given in full, the CDR3 is CASRAVNYGQYF.

Concerning this clone: Coverage ceases 3 residues before the CDR3 finishes, and the germline J gene fills in the end. The V gene is TRBV2, the J gene TRBJ2-2; possible D gene TRBD1, 6 bases. The germline V gene has CDR1 SNHLY and CDR2 FYNNEI. The CDR3 covers 16 residues. Deletions cut 10 bases from V and 2 bases from J, with 20 bases between. CDR3 amino acids: CATRQVERRNTGELFF. The sequenced CDR3 bases are TGTGCCACCCGACAGGTTGAGAGGAGAAACACCGGGGAG.

Concerning this clone: The CDR3 goes on 3 residues after the read ends, and that part is filled in from the germline J gene. V usage is TRBV5-1 and J usage is TRBJ2-7; 14 bases align to TRBD2. Trimming at V came to 0 bases and at J to 1 base, leaving 12 bases not matched to a gene. Germline V lookup: CDR1 SGHRS, CDR2 YFSETQ. The CDR3 sequence is 20 residues long. The CDR3: CASSLAGLAGGIIPSYEQYF. Incomplete CDR3 DNA: TGCGCCAGCAGCTTGGCCGGACTAGCGGGGGGCATTATACCATCCTACGAG. Combining the CDR3 with reference TRBV5-1 and TRBJ2-7 gives the whole variable domain KAGVTQTPRYLIKTRGQQVTLSCSPISGHRSVSWYQQTPGQGLQFLFEYFSETQRNKGNFPGRFSGRQFSNSRSEMNVSTLELGDSALYLCASSLAGLAGGIIPSYEQYFGPGTRLTVT.

Regarding this clone: Read sequence stops 3 residues before the CDR3 end, and the germline J gene provides the missing end. The chain joins TRBV20-1 to TRBJ1-1; no definite D call. The CDR3 runs to 13 residues. Germline V gene data show CDR1 as DFQATT and CDR2 as SNEGSKA (reference sequence). V lost 1 base, J lost 7 bases, and 13 bases lay in between. The CDR3 here is CSARGSGPDEAFF. The sequenced part of the CDR3 DNA is TGCAGTGCTAGAGGGAGCGGACCGGATGAA.

Details on this clone: The DNA ends 3 residues before the CDR3 does, and the rest of the CDR3 is filled in from the germline J gene. This chain connects TRBV14 to TRBJ2-1, with 8 bases aligning to TRBD1. The CDR3 spans 15 residues. The V and J ends lost 5 bases and 0 bases, in that order; junction bases with no gene match: 3. Germline values: CDR1 SGHDN, CDR2 FVKESK. CDR3 protein: CASSTTGGSYNEQFF. CDR3 DNA (partial): TGTGCCAGCAGCACAACAGGGGGCTCCTACAATGAG.

In regard to this clone: The read finishes 3 residues shy of the CDR3 end, and the germline J gene is used to complete it. V is TRBV29-1 and J is TRBJ2-5; D is possibly TRBD1 (5 bases). Germline CDR1 SQVTM, CDR2 ANQGSEA. The germline V and J ends were trimmed by 7 bases and 5 bases, with 20 bases remaining between them. This CDR3 has 14 residues. Partial CDR3 DNA: TGCAGCGGTGACCCTTCAGGGATAGGTGAGACC. Protein product: CSGDPSGIGET. The whole CDR3 sequence reads CSGDPSGIGETQYF.

Comment on this clone: Read sequence stops 3 residues before the CDR3 end, and the germline J gene provides the missing end. The chain joins TRBV10-1 to TRBJ1-4, with TRBD1 as a possible D gene (6 bases). The CDR3 consists of 17 residues. Germline CDR1 WNHNN, CDR2 SYGVQD (reference sequence). The V end lost 3 bases, the J end lost 8 bases, and 22 bases lay between the germline ends. The part of the CDR3 DNA that was read is TGCGCCAGCAGTGAAGGTGAAGGTAAACAGGGAGGAGAAAAA. Translated: CASSEGEGKQGGEK. Given in full, the CDR3 is CASSEGEGKQGGEKLFF.

The CDR3 here is CASSSGSGGTYTF. CDR3 DNA (partial): TGTGCCAGCAGCTCCGGGTCCGGGGGGACC. V gene TRBV11-1 combines with J gene TRBJ1-2; D is possibly TRBD1 (5 bases). From the germline J gene comes the end of the CDR3, since the read stops 3 residues before it. This CDR3 has 13 amino acids. Germline V CDR1 and CDR2: SGHAT, FQDESV (reference sequence).

A word on this clone: Coverage ceases 3 residues before the CDR3 finishes, and the germline J gene fills in the end. The chain employs TRBV12-3 or TRBV12-4 and TRBJ1-3; D is perhaps TRBD1 (5 bases). The CDR3 is 16 amino acids. Trimming stripped 6 bases from V and 0 bases from J, with 15 bases between. The chain's CDR3 is CASSPPWGSSGNTIYF. The CDR3 bases that were read are TGTGCCAGCAGCCCCCCTTGGGGCAGCTCTGGAAACACC.

As to this clone: The CDR3 end is not reached by the read, which stops 3 residues before it; the germline J gene fills it in. This chain uses TRBV9 with TRBJ1-4; D is ambiguous. This CDR3 has 15 residues. V dropped 0 bases and J dropped 2 bases, with 8 bases sitting between them. Germline V gene sequence: CDR1 SGDLS, CDR2 YYNGEE. The CDR3 reads CASSVAGRTNEKLFF. CDR3 bases read: TGTGCCAGCAGCGTAGCGGGGAGGACTAATGAAAAA.

Of note for this clone: The germline gene is not matched at one end of the junction; a read error may be the cause. Sequencing ends 3 residues short of the CDR3 end; the germline J gene provides the rest. Other DNA sequences in the sample encode the same CDR3. V gene TRBV20-1 combines with J gene TRBJ2-7; 7 bases are shared with TRBD2. The CDR3 is made up of 15 amino acids. Germline CDR1 reads DFQATT; CDR2 reads SNEGSKA (reference sequence). The CDR3 region is CSARDSTGGTYEQYF. The covered CDR3 bases are TGCAGCGCTAGAGATTCCACCGGGGGGACCTACGAG.

With respect to this clone: Read coverage stops 3 residues before the CDR3 terminus; the germline J gene supplies the remainder. The chain links TRBV19 to TRBJ2-2, with TRBD2 identical over 7 bases. CDR3 length: 15 amino acids. From germline, CDR1 is LNHDA and CDR2 SQIVND (reference sequence). V was clipped by 5 bases and J by 6 bases; unmatched bases: 9. This chain's CDR3 is CASSLREGSAGELFF. Partial CDR3 DNA: TGTGCCAGTAGTCTTAGGGAGGGGTCAGCCGGGGAG.

Points on this clone: The read ends 3 residues shy of where the CDR3 ends; the end is completed using the germline J gene. The V call is TRBV18, the J call TRBJ1-2; 7 positions agree with TRBD1. The CDR3 contains 15 residues. V dropped 1 base and J dropped 5; count of bases not matched to a gene: 7. Germline-derived CDR1 and CDR2 are KGHSH and LQKENI. Here the CDR3 reads CASSPREGARYGYTF. Incomplete CDR3 DNA: TGTGCCAGCTCACCACGGGAGGGGGCTAGGTATGGC.

As concerns this clone: The read ends 3 residues before the CDR3 terminus; that terminus is restored from the germline J gene. The rearrangement joins TRBV20-1 to TRBJ2-3, with D tentatively TRBD1 (6 bases). Trimming removed 4 bases from V and 1 base from J, with 12 bases in between. Germline V CDR1 and CDR2: DFQATT, SNEGSKA (reference sequence). The CDR3 consists of 14 residues. This CDR3 is CSAKQGRGTDTQYF. The covered CDR3 bases are TGCAGTGCTAAACAGGGAAGAGGCACAGATACG.